Below are 20 T cell receptor beta chains sequenced from a single sample in a study of blood T cell repertoires in COVID-19. Data came from immunoSEQ multiplex PCR; TCRdb stores just in-frame clones and leaves some out. The sample includes roughly 480,000 clones, 80% to 90% of them seen just once. The material sequenced was peripheral blood. The receptors stem from a man younger than 30 with COVID-19, enrolled during active disease.

V usage is TRBV27 and J usage is TRBJ1-3, with a weak D call TRBD1 (6 bases). CDR3 length: 16 amino acids. The ends were cut back, 5 bases at V and 5 bases at J, with 19 bases in the middle. Germline loops: CDR1 MNHEY, CDR2 SMNVEV (reference sequence). CDR3 amino acids: CASSPNVRDNRNTIYF. The CDR3 bases are TGTGCCAGCAGTCCTAATGTTCGGGACAACAGAAACACCATATATTTT.

The chain links TRBV13 to TRBJ2-1; 11 nucleotides align to TRBD1. The V gene end was trimmed by 2 bases and the J gene end by 4 bases; junction bases not matched to a gene: 4. CDR1 and CDR2 (germline): PRHDT, FYEKMQ (reference sequence). This CDR3 has 16 residues. The CDR3 loop reads CASSLLDRGPYNEQFF. CDR3 sequence (DNA): TGTGCCAGCAGCTTATTGGACAGGGGGCCTTACAATGAGCAGTTCTTC.

The V call is TRBV5-1, the J call TRBJ2-5, with 7 nucleotides matching TRBD2. With 0 bases clipped from V and 7 bases from J, the junction kept 9 bases outside the gene matches. Germline CDR1 reads SGHRS; CDR2 reads YFSETQ. The CDR3 extends over 15 amino acids. The chain's CDR3 is CASSLGLDGRRTQYF. The CDR3 coding sequence is TGCGCCAGCAGCTTGGGTCTAGACGGGAGGAGGACCCAGTACTTC.

The chain has TRBV29-1 and TRBJ2-2; 14 positions match TRBD2. The V and J ends lost 3 bases and 1 base, in that order; junction bases with no gene match: 7. The CDR3 loop spans 18 amino acids. CDR1 SQVTM and CDR2 ANQGSEA come from the germline V gene. The CDR3 protein is CSVDAGTSGSGNTGELFF. The DNA for the CDR3 is TGCAGCGTTGATGCAGGGACTAGCGGGAGTGGGAACACCGGGGAGCTGTTTTTT.

The chain recombines TRBV7-8 with TRBJ2-1, with TRBD2 matching over 7 bases. Germline V gene sequence: CDR1 SGHVS, CDR2 FQNEAQ. This CDR3 has 14 amino acids. The J segment lost 5 bases and the V segment lost 1 base, leaving 2 bases of the junction unmatched. The DNA of the CDR3 is TGTGCCAGCAGCTTAGTGGCGGGGGACAATGAGCAGTTCTTC. Encoded protein: CASSLVAGDNEQFF.

The V gene is TRBV7-9, the J gene TRBJ2-7; 10 bases align to TRBD1. After removal of 1 base from V and 6 bases from J, the junction contained 6 bases not matched to a gene. Germline V gives CDR1 SEHNR, CDR2 FQNEAQ (reference sequence). The CDR3 has 15 residues. CDR3 nucleotide sequence: TGTGCCAGCAGCTTAGACGGGACAGGGGCGGTCGAGCAGTACTTC. Amino acid sequence: CASSLDGTGAVEQYF.

This clone came up once. The chain combines TRBV2 with TRBJ2-1; 7 bases fit TRBD2. V lost 6 bases to trimming and J lost 2 bases; unmatched junction nucleotides: 10. Germline V gene lookup returns CDR1 SNHLY and CDR2 FYNNEI. The CDR3 sequence is 16 residues long. This CDR3 is CASSLNLAETYNEQFF. CDR3 in DNA: TGTGCCAGCAGCCTCAATCTAGCGGAGACCTACAATGAGCAGTTCTTC.

The chain couples TRBV29-1 to TRBJ2-3, with D perhaps matching TRBD2 (6 bases). The CDR3 totals 14 residues. The germline V gene encodes CDR1 SQVTM and CDR2 ANQGSEA. V was pared by 4 bases and J by 9 bases, with 20 bases between. CDR3 amino acids: CSVGGTSTVGTQYF. CDR3 coding DNA: TGCAGCGTTGGGGGGACTTCAACCGTGGGAACGCAGTATTTT.

This clone was detected only a few times. Other DNA sequences within the sample encode an identical CDR3. The V and J genes are TRBV24-1 and TRBJ2-1; perhaps TRBD1 as D (6 bases). Trimming pared 3 bases from V and 3 bases from J, leaving 11 bases between. The V gene's germline CDR1 is KGHDR and CDR2 SFDVKD. CDR3 size: 15 residues. CDR3 amino acids: CATSDPGTSYNEQFF. The CDR3 bases are TGTGCCACCAGTGATCCTGGGACAAGCTACAATGAGCAGTTCTTC.

The chain joins TRBV29-1 to TRBJ2-2; D possibly corresponds to TRBD1 (6 bases). The length of the CDR3 is 14 residues. V was clipped by 4 bases and J by 1 base, with 10 bases between them. CDR1 and CDR2 (germline): SQVTM, ANQGSEA. The CDR3 protein is CSVAGHQNTGELFF. Written as DNA, the CDR3 is TGCAGCGTTGCGGGACACCAGAACACCGGGGAGCTGTTTTTT.

The V gene is TRBV6-5, the J gene TRBJ2-7, with 7 bases identical to TRBD2. The CDR3 totals 13 residues. The germline V gene has CDR1 MNHEY and CDR2 SVGAGI. The V segment lost 7 bases and the J segment 2 bases; nucleotides outside the gene matches: 5. The CDR3 sequence is CASKSGGAYEQYF. The CDR3 bases are TGTGCCAGCAAGTCGGGGGGAGCCTACGAGCAGTACTTC.

The rearrangement joins TRBV7-9 to TRBJ2-3; D gene unclear. V was shortened by 11 bases and J by 5 bases, with 11 bases between the two germline ends. Germline CDR1 reads SEHNR; CDR2 reads FQNEAQ (reference sequence). This CDR3 is built from 11 residues. CDR3 sequence reads: CAEAPGDTQYF. As DNA, the CDR3 is TGTGCCGAGGCCCCGGGAGATACGCAGTATTTT.

The sample holds a few counts of this clone. V usage is TRBV5-1 and J usage is TRBJ1-6, with 7 bases matching TRBD1. The CDR3 consists of 20 residues. V dropped 4 bases and J dropped 0; count of bases not matched to a gene: 16. Germline CDR1 and CDR2: SGHRS and YFSETQ. CDR3 sequence (DNA): TGCGCCAGCAGCCGCACAACGGAACTACAGGGGAGCTCCTATAATTCACCCCTCCACTTT. Its protein product is CASSRTTELQGSSYNSPLHF.

This chain links TRBV5-1 with TRBJ1-6; unclear D gene. Trimming left V 0 bases short and J 9 bases short, with 13 bases between. Germline lookup yields CDR1 SGHRS and CDR2 YFSETQ. The CDR3 extends over 15 amino acids. The chain's CDR3 is CASSLAGVSSSPLHF. DNA of the CDR3: TGCGCCAGCAGCTTGGCCGGGGTCAGTAGTTCACCCCTCCACTTT.

CDR3 loop: CATSDSDRGGFYGYTF. The CDR3 DNA follows: TGTGCCACCAGTGATTCCGACAGGGGCGGTTTCTATGGCTACACCTTC. This chain links TRBV24-1 with TRBJ1-2; the match to TRBD1 covers 8 bases. The V segment lost 2 bases and the J segment 4 bases; nucleotides outside the gene matches: 8. This CDR3 spans 16 amino acids. Germline lookup yields CDR1 KGHDR and CDR2 SFDVKD.

The chain joins TRBV7-9 to TRBJ1-1; TRBD1 might be the D (6 bases). CDR1 is SEHNR, CDR2 FQNEAQ, per germline (reference sequence). Trimming pared 5 bases from V and 2 bases from J, leaving 24 bases between. CDR3 size: 18 residues. The DNA of the CDR3 is TGTGCCAGCAGCCGAGGACGCATAGGGACAACTCCAAACACTGAAGCTTTCTTT. Its translation is CASSRGRIGTTPNTEAFF.

V is TRBV19 and J is TRBJ1-6; D call uncertain. CDR3 size: 14 residues. V was pared by 8 bases and J by 7 bases, with 15 bases between. Germline V gene sequence: CDR1 LNHDA, CDR2 SQIVND (reference sequence). The CDR3 DNA reads TGTGCCAGTGGGCTTGTTGGAGGGAATTCACCCCTCCACTTT. This codes for CASGLVGGNSPLHF. Based on the CDR3 plus reference TRBV19 and TRBJ1-6, the full variable domain is DGGITQSPKYLFRKEGQNVTLSCEQNLNHDAMYWYRQDPGQGLRLIYYSQIVNDFQKGDIAEGYSVSREKKESFPLTVTSAQKNPTAFYLCASGLVGGNSPLHFGNGTRLTVT.

This rearrangement joins TRBV27 to TRBJ2-7; 8 bases are shared with TRBD2. V lost 0 bases, J lost 3 bases, and 16 bases stayed unmatched. CDR1 and CDR2 from the germline V gene are MNHEY and SMNVEV (reference sequence). CDR3 length: 19 amino acids. CDR3 residues: CASSLSGRGGPGFYYEQYF. CDR3 DNA: TGTGCCAGCAGTTTATCGGGCCGGGGGGGCCCGGGTTTTTACTACGAGCAGTACTTC.

The chain links TRBV3-1 (or the pseudogene TRBV3-2) to TRBJ1-4; TRBD1 matches at 10 bases. The germline V gene encodes CDR1 LGHDT and CDR2 YNNKEL (reference sequence). The junction had 6 bases not matched to a gene; V was cut back by 3 bases and J by 8 bases. The CDR3 totals 15 residues. The CDR3 region is CASSHLGQGEEKLFF. The CDR3 DNA is TGTGCCAGCAGCCACCTCGGACAGGGGGAGGAAAAACTGTTTTTT.

This clone was recorded only once. V usage is TRBV19 and J usage is TRBJ1-1; D remains unclear. This CDR3 is built from 15 residues. Trimming cost V 2 bases and J 1 base, with 11 bases left between them. The germline V gene encodes CDR1 LNHDA and CDR2 SQIVND (reference sequence). The CDR3 here is CASSISPSSNTEAFF. CDR3 sequence (DNA): TGTGCCAGTAGTATAAGCCCCTCGTCGAACACTGAAGCTTTCTTT. Together with reference TRBV19 and TRBJ1-1, the CDR3 gives the full variable domain: DGGITQSPKYLFRKEGQNVTLSCEQNLNHDAMYWYRQDPGQGLRLIYYSQIVNDFQKGDIAEGYSVSREKKESFPLTVTSAQKNPTAFYLCASSISPSSNTEAFFGQGTRLTVV.